Reported below is one T cell receptor beta chain. This table comes from immunoSEQ multiplex PCR, and its TCRdb copy is limited to in-frame clones, with some not included. The repertoire holds about 89,000 clones, with 92% as singletons. This entry is derived from a study of T cell changes during pregnancy in multiple sclerosis. The sequence was collected from a female donor in good health, enrolled as a control in a pregnancy study. Sequenced material: peripheral blood, taken after pregnancy.

CDR3: CASRRDSNYGYTF. CDR3 coding DNA: TGTGCCAGTCGGCGGGACAGTAACTATGGCTACACCTTC. V is TRBV6-5 and J is TRBJ1-2, with 7 nucleotides matching TRBD1. CDR1 and CDR2 from the germline V gene are MNHEY and SVGAGI. V shed 9 bases and J 1 base; nucleotides not matched to a gene: 5. The CDR3 runs 13 residues.